The next 4 T cell receptor beta chains were all read from a single sample in a study of regulatory T cells in long-lasting Graves disease. Time point reported: newly diagnosed GD, antithyroid drugs for less than 3 months. From RNA extracted from PBMCs, the TCR library was made. Combining iRepertoire HTBI primers with Arm-PCR of CDR3 regions, the authors built TCR beta libraries. Each CDR3 protein is one row after TCRdb ran MiXCR on the multiplex PCR reads. The sample includes under 250,000 distinct CDR3 sequences, 20% to 25% of them seen just once. This material consisted of peripheral blood mononuclear cells (PBMCs), taken at new diagnosis, from a patient treated with antithyroid drugs. The source is a female donor with Graves disease.

This clonotype has a count of ten or more. This sequence joins TRBV25-1 and TRBJ2-7, with TRBD2 identical over 9 bases. In germline, CDR1 is MGHDK, CDR2 SYGVNS. The CDR3 loop spans 16 amino acids. V was clipped by 1 base and J by 4 bases; unmatched bases: 8. This CDR3 is CASSESKRGAPYEQYF. DNA for the CDR3: TGTGCCAGCAGTGAATCGAAGCGGGGGGCCCCTTACGAGCAGTACTTC.

Many counts were recorded for this clonotype. The chain has TRBV15 and TRBJ2-3; D gene uncertain. The CDR3 has 12 residues. The germline gives CDR1 LNHNV, CDR2 YYDKDF (reference sequence). The V and J ends lost 5 bases and 3 bases respectively, with 6 bases between them. The CDR3 spells CATSRQTDTQYF. The CDR3 DNA follows: TGTGCCACCAGCCGACAAACAGATACGCAGTATTTT. Complete variable domain (other parts from reference TRBV15 and TRBJ2-3): DAMVIQNPRYQVTQFGKPVTLSCSQTLNHNVMYWYQQKSSQAPKLLFHYYDKDFNNEADTPDNFQSRRPNTSFCFLDIRSPGLGDTAMYLCATSRQTDTQYFGPGTRLTVL.

The gene calls are TRBV24-1 and TRBJ2-2, with 9 nucleotides matching TRBD1. The CDR3 runs to 16 residues. From germline, CDR1 is KGHDR and CDR2 SFDVKD. V shed 4 bases, J shed 5 bases, and the junction held 7 bases outside the gene matches. As DNA, the CDR3 is TGTGCCACCAGTGACTCGACAGGGGGGATAACCGGGGAGCTGTTTTTT. This encodes CATSDSTGGITGELFF.

In its sample, this clonotype was seen a few times. This chain connects TRBV18 to TRBJ1-6; D may be TRBD1 (5 bases). Germline-derived CDR1 and CDR2 are KGHSH and LQKENI. The CDR3 runs 13 residues. V lost 6 bases and J lost 9, with 12 bases in between. The CDR3 loop is CASSRDGTSPLHF. CDR3 nucleotides: TGTGCCAGCTCTCGGGACGGAACTTCACCCCTCCACTTT.